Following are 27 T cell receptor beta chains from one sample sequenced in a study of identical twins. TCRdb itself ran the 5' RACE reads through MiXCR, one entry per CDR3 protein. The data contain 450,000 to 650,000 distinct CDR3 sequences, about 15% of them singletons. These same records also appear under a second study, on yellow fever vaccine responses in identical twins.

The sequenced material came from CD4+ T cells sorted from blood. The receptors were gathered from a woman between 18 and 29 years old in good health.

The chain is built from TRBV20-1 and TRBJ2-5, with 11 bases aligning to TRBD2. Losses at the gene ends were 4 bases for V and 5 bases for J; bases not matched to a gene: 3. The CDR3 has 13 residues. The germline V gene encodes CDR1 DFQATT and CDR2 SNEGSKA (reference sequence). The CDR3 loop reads CSAIAGGSETQYF. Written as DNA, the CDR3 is TGCAGTGCTATAGCGGGAGGGTCGGAGACCCAGTACTTC.

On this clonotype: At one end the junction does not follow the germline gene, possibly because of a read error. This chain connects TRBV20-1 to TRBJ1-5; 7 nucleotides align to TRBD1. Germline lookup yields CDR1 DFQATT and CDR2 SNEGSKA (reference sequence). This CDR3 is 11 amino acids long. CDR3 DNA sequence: TGCAGTGCTAGAGATGCGGACAGGAGCTTTTTT. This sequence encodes CSARDADRSFF.

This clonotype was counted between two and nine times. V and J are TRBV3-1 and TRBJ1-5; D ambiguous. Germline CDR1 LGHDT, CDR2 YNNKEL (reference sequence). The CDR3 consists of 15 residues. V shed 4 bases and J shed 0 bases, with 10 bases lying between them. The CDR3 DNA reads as TGTGCCAGCAGCCCGGACGGCCCTAGCAATCAGCCCCAGCATTTT. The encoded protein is CASSPDGPSNQPQHF.

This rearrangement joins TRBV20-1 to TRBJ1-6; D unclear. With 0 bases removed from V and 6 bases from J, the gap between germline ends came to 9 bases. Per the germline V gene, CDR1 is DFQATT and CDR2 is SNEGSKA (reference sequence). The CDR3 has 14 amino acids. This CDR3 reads CSARDREINSPLHF. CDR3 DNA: TGCAGTGCTAGAGATCGGGAGATTAATTCACCCCTCCACTTT.

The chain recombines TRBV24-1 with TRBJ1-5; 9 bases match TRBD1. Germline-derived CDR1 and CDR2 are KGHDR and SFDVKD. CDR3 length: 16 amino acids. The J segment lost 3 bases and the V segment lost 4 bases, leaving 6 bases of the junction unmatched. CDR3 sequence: CATSDAGTGNNQPQHF. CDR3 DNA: TGTGCCACCAGTGACGCCGGGACAGGGAACAATCAGCCCCAGCATTTT.

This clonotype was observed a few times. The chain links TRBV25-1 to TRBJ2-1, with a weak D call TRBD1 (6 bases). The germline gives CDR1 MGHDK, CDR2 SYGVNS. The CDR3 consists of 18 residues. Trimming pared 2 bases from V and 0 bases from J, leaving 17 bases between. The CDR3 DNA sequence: TGTGCCAGCAGTGAAGACCCGACAGGCACTTTCTCCTACAATGAGCAGTTCTTC. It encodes CASSEDPTGTFSYNEQFF.

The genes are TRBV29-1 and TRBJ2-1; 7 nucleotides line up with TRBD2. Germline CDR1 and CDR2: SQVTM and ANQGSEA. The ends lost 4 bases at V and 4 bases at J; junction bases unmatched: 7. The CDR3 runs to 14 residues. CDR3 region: CSVAAGTTYNEQFF. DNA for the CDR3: TGCAGCGTTGCTGCAGGGACTACGTACAATGAGCAGTTCTTC.

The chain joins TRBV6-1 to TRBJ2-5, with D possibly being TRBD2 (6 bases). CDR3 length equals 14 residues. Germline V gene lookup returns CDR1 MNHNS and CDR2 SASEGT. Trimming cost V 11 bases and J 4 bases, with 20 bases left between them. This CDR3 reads CAAGRDLGPETQYF. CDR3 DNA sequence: TGTGCCGCAGGGCGGGACTTAGGGCCAGAGACCCAGTACTTC.

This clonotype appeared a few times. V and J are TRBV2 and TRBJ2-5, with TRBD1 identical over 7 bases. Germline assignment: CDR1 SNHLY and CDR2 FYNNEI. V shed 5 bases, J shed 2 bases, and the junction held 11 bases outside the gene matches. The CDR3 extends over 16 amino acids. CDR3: CASSRLGQARQETQYF. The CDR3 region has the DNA TGTGCCAGCAGTCGCCTCGGACAGGCTAGACAAGAGACCCAGTACTTC. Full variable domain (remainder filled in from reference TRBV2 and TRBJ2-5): EPEVTQTPSHQVTQMGQEVILRCVPISNHLYFYWYRQILGQKVEFLVSFYNNEISEKSEIFDDQFSVERPDGSNFTLKIRSTKLEDSAMYFCASSRLGQARQETQYFGPGTRLLVL.

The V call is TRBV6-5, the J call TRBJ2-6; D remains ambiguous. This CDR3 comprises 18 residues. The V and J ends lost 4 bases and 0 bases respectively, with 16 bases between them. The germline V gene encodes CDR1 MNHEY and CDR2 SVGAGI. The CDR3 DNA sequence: TGTGCCAGCAGTTTTCTAGGATCCTCCCGCTCTGGGGCCAACGTCCTGACTTTC. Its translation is CASSFLGSSRSGANVLTF.

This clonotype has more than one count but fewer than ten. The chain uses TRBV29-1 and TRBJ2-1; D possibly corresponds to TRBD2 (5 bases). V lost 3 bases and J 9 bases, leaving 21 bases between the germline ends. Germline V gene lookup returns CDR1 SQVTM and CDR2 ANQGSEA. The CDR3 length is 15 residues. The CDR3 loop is CSVESGRLAAFEQFF. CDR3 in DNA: TGCAGCGTTGAGTCGGGTCGTCTAGCTGCATTTGAGCAGTTCTTC.

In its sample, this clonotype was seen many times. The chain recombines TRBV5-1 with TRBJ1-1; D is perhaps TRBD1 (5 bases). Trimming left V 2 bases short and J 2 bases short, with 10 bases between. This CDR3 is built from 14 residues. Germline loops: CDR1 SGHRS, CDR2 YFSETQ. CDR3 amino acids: CASSFQDSNTEAFF. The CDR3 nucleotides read TGCGCCAGCAGCTTTCAAGACAGTAACACTGAAGCTTTCTTT.

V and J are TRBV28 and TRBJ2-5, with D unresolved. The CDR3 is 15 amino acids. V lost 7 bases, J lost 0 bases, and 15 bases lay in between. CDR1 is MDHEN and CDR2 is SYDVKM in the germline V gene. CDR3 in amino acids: CASTPTRPNQETQYF. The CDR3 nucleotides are TGTGCCAGCACACCGACGAGGCCCAACCAAGAGACCCAGTACTTC.

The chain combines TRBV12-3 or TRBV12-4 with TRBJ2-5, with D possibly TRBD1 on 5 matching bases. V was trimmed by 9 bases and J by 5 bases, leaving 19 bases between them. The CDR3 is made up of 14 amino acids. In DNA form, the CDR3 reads TGTGCCAGTAGACTTGAAGGGGCCGGGGAGACCCAGTACTTC. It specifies CASRLEGAGETQYF.

CDR3: CASSPGDRAVYGYTF. The CDR3 nucleotides read TGTGCCAGCAGTCCGGGGGACAGGGCGGTTTATGGCTACACCTTC. V gene TRBV25-1 combines with J gene TRBJ1-2, with TRBD1 matching over 9 bases. CDR3 length equals 15 residues. Trimming at V came to 5 bases and at J to 5 bases, leaving 9 bases not matched to a gene. Per the germline V gene, CDR1 is MGHDK and CDR2 is SYGVNS.

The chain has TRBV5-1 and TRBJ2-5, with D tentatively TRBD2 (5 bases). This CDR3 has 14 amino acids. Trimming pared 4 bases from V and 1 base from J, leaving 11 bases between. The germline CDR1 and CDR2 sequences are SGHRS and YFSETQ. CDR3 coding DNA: TGCGCCAGCAGCCTCCAGGAGGTCCAAGAGACCCAGTACTTC. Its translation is CASSLQEVQETQYF.

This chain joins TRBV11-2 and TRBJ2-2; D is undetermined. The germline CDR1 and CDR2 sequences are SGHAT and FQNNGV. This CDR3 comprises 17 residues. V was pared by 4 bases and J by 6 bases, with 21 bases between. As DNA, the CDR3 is TGTGCCAGCAGCTCACTACGTCGCCAAGCAGTATCCGGGGAGCTGTTTTTT. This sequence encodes CASSSLRRQAVSGELFF. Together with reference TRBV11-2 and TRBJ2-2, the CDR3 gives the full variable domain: EAGVAQSPRYKIIEKRQSVAFWCNPISGHATLYWYQQILGQGPKLLIQFQNNGVVDDSQLPKDRFSAERLKGVDSTLKIQPAKLEDSAVYLCASSSLRRQAVSGELFFGEGSRLTVL.

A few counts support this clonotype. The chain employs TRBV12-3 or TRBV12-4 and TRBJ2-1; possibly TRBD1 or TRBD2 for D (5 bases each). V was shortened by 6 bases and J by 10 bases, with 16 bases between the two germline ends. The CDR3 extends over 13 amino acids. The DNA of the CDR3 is TGTGCCAGCAGCCGCAGGACCGGGGACGAGCAGTTCTTC. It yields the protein CASSRRTGDEQFF.

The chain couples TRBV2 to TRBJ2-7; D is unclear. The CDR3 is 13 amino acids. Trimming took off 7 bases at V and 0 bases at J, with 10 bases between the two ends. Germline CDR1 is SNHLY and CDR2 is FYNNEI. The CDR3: CASTQADSYEQYF. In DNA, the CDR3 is TGTGCCAGCACGCAGGCCGACTCCTACGAGCAGTACTTC.

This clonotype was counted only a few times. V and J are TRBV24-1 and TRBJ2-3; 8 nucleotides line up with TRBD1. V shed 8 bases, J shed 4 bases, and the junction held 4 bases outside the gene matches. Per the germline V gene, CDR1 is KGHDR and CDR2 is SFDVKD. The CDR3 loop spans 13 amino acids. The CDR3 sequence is CATIGQGSDTQYF. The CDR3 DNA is TGTGCCACCATCGGACAGGGTTCAGATACGCAGTATTTT.

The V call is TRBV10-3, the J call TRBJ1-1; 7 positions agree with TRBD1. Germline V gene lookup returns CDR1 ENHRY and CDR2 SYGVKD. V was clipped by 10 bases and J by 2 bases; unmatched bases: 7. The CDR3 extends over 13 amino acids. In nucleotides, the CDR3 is TGTGCCACCGGACAGGAGCTAAACACTGAAGCTTTCTTT. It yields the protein CATGQELNTEAFF.

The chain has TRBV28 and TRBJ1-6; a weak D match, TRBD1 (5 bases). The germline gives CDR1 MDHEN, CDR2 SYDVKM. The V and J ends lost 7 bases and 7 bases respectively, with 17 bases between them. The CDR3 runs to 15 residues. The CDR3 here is CASTTGARVNSPLHF. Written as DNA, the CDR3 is TGTGCCAGCACCACAGGTGCGCGGGTGAATTCACCCCTCCACTTT.

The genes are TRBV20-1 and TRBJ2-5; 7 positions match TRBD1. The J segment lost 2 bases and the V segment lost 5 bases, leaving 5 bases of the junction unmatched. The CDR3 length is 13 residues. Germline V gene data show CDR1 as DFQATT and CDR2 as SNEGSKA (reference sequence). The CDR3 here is CSAADRAQETQYF. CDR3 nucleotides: TGCAGTGCTGCTGACAGGGCGCAAGAGACCCAGTACTTC.

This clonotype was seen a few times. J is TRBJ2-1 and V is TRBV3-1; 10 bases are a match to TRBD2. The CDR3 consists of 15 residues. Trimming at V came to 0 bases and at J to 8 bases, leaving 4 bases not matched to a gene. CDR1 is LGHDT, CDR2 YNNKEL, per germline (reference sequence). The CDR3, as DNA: TGTGCCAGCAGCCAAGAGCTAGCGGGAGTCTATGAGCAGTTCTTC. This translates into CASSQELAGVYEQFF.

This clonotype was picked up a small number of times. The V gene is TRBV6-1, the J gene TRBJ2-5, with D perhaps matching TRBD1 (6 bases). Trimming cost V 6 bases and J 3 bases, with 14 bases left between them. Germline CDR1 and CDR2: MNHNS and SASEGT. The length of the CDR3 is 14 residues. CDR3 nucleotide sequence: TGTGCCAGCAGGGAGGACAGATTCAAAGAGACCCAGTACTTC. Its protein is CASREDRFKETQYF.

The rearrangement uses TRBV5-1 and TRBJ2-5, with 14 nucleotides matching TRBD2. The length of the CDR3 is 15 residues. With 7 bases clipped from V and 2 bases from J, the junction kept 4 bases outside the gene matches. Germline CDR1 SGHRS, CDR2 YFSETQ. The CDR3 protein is CASGLAGGGQETQYF. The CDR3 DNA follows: TGCGCCAGCGGACTAGCGGGGGGCGGACAAGAGACCCAGTACTTC.

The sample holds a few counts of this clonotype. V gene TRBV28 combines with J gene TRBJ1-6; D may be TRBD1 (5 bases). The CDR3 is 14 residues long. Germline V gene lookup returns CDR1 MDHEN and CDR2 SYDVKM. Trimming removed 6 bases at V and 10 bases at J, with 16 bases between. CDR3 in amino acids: CASRAPGIGSPLHF. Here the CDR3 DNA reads TGTGCCAGCAGGGCCCCAGGGATAGGGTCACCCCTCCACTTT.